This TCR beta chain was sequenced in a study of T cell repertoires in cytomegalovirus infection (dated by TCRdb to the late 2010s). Notes on the research overall: Because public TCR beta signatures pointed to carriage of CMV infection together with the matching HLA type, the HLA type of each donor mattered for the analysis. Overall results and qualifications from the work: The ex vivo response was dominated by HLA-C-restricted CMV-specific TCR beta clonotypes, which also provided the single most frequent clonotype in two of eight donors. Carriers of CMV infection plus the relevant HLA type were discriminated by the cumulative frequency of public TCR beta family members in the study cohort and in an independent roughly 340-donor cohort.

From cysteine to phenylalanine, the CDR3 is 15 amino acids long. The DNA shown is the 45-base CDR3, in frame from base 1. The germline V gene yields SGHVS for CDR1 and FNYEAQ for CDR2. V is cut back by 0 bases and J by 9 bases, with 5 bases in the junction unmatched. This clonotype has ten or more counts. Its recognized antigen is unknown. Qualities for individual bases were not recorded, and no much larger clone is one base off. The listed sequencing device is Illumina HiSeq 1500. TCRdb handled the public reads itself, with Q25 trimming in fastp and clone calling in MiXCR, and kept productive beta chains. Records with the same CDR3 protein are collapsed into one entry carrying the most frequent genes and DNA. The sample table lists tens of thousands of distinct CDR3 sequences, 4% of them with a count of one. Of the sample, around a fifth falls within the top ten clones.

This receptor was taken from a human donor in good health (CMV status not recorded). Some clones in this sample may be carry-over from other donors' samples. The sequencing input was PBMCs. The chain joins TRBV7-6 to TRBJ1-6, and 7 junctional nucleotides match TRBD1. At the DNA level, the sequence is TGTGCCAGCAGCTTAGCGGGCCAGGGGGGTTCACCCCTCCACTTT. This yields the protein CASSLAGQGGSPLHF.